This TCR beta chain came from a study of T cells in localized non-small cell lung cancer. Study findings and constraints: With higher T cell density in blood came longer overall survival. Out of the top 100 tumor clones, a median around 56 were seen in adjacent lung.

Sequencing used immunoSEQ multiplex PCR; TCRdb keeps in-frame clones, though not all of them. The sample includes 6,500 to 10,000 clones, 87% seen only once; the top ten take roughly 30%. Regarding this clone: The antigen remains unidentified.

Per the germline V gene, CDR1 is SGHKS and CDR2 is YYEKEE (reference sequence). J lost 1 base, V lost 0 bases, and 12 bases had no gene match. This CDR3 spans 18 amino acids. Sequenced material: peripheral blood, taken before any cancer treatment. This receptor was obtained from a male donor at least 60 years old with stage III lung adenocarcinoma. V is TRBV5-5 and J is TRBJ2-7; 8 bases align to TRBD2. CDR3 DNA: TGTGCCAGCAGCTTGGCCGGGGGGGCCGCCGCCCTTTCCTACGAGCAGTACTTC. Residues: CASSLAGGAAALSYEQYF.